The 27 T cell receptor beta chains reported below all come from one sample, sequenced in a study of T cell clusters in autoimmune cytopenias. One tube held mixed TRB-A and TRB-B primer pools for touch-down PCR. One entry per CDR3 protein, without DNA, is what TCRdb gives after re-calling the multiplex PCR reads. In total, the table holds around 8,000 distinct CDR3 sequences. TRB amplification used approximately 270 ng of peripheral blood genomic DNA. The sample was peripheral blood. All receptors derive from a human donor with an autoimmune cytopenia or autoimmune hepatitis (not recorded which).

CDR3 loop: CASKRPTSGSTNEQFF. The chain has TRBV6-2 or TRBV6-3 and TRBJ2-1; lacking DNA, the TRBD2 call made by TCRdb goes unchecked. CDR3 length: 16 residues. Germline V gene sequence: CDR1 MNHEY, CDR2 SVGEGT.

Its frequency marks this clonotype as medium-sized. The chain uses TRBV15 and TRBJ2-7. There are 14 residues in the CDR3. Germline V CDR1 and CDR2: LNHNV, YYDKDF (reference sequence). The CDR3 reads CATSRVSASYEQYF.

The chain employs TRBV12-3 or TRBV12-4 and TRBJ2-1; the D call of TRBD1 rests on TCRdb alone, since no DNA is present to check it. The CDR3 spans 15 residues. CDR3: CASSFGGPTYNEQFF.

V is TRBV6-2 or TRBV6-3 and J is TRBJ2-7; TCRdb names TRBD2, which stays unverified in the absence of DNA. CDR3 length: 15 amino acids. Germline V CDR1 and CDR2: MNHEY, SVGEGT. The CDR3 region is CASRPLAGGTYEQYF.

This clonotype is identified as medium-sized from frequency. The chain is built from TRBV4-2 and TRBJ1-4; TCRdb gives TRBD1 as the D gene, but with no DNA this cannot be confirmed. The CDR3 consists of 15 residues. The germline V gene encodes CDR1 LGHNA and CDR2 YNFKEQ. The CDR3 here is CASSQGTPTNEKLFF.

According to its frequency, this clonotype is medium-sized. The V call is TRBV11-2, the J call TRBJ1-5. The CDR3 sequence is 15 residues long. Germline assignment: CDR1 SGHAT and CDR2 FQNNGV. The CDR3 spells CASSLSQARNQPQHF.

The rearrangement joins TRBV12-3 or TRBV12-4 to TRBJ1-5. The CDR3 runs to 14 residues. Here the CDR3 reads CASSFKAFNQPQHF.

V and J are TRBV4-3 and TRBJ2-1. Germline assignment: CDR1 LGHNA and CDR2 YSLEER. This CDR3 has 12 amino acids. This CDR3 is CASSLTNNEQFF.

Considering frequency, this clonotype is medium-sized. The chain is built from TRBV30 and TRBJ1-1. Germline V lookup: CDR1 GTSNPN, CDR2 SVGIG (reference sequence). The CDR3 loop spans 11 amino acids. The CDR3 loop is CASRYNTEAFF.

The chain couples TRBV4-3 to TRBJ2-7; TCRdb proposes TRBD1, but this gene call is untestable without DNA. The CDR3 is 16 residues long. In germline, CDR1 is LGHNA, CDR2 YSLEER. CDR3 sequence: CASSHLPGGTGNEQYF.

The chain carries TRBV21-1 and TRBJ1-1; TCRdb outputs TRBD1, but without DNA this stays unchecked. TRBV21-1 is a listed pseudogene. CDR3 length: 18 amino acids. CDR3 region: CASSKGTLGQDPNTEAFF.

In terms of frequency, this clonotype is medium-sized (0.01 to 0.1%). This chain links TRBV6-2 or TRBV6-3 with TRBJ2-7; TCRdb's D call, TRBD1, is unchecked because there is no DNA. The germline gives CDR1 MNHEY, CDR2 SVGEGT. The CDR3 loop spans 15 amino acids. The CDR3 is CASRGAGTGVGEQYF.

The chain carries TRBV20-1 and TRBJ2-5; TCRdb picks TRBD1, but there is no DNA to check that call. The CDR3 covers 13 residues. The germline V gene encodes CDR1 DFQATT and CDR2 SNEGSKA (reference sequence). The CDR3 loop reads CSAPTGLGETQYF.

Its frequency marks this clonotype as medium-sized. This chain connects TRBV19 to TRBJ1-1; there is no DNA to check the TCRdb D call of TRBD1. CDR3 size: 13 residues. Germline lookup yields CDR1 LNHDA and CDR2 SQIVND (reference sequence). The CDR3 spells CASSIGQMTEAFF.

According to its frequency, this clonotype is medium-sized. This chain links TRBV27 with TRBJ2-7. Germline V gene lookup returns CDR1 MNHEY and CDR2 SMNVEV (reference sequence). The CDR3 has 15 amino acids. CDR3 protein: CASSLRSEYSYEQYF.

The rearrangement uses TRBV4-3 and TRBJ1-5. Germline CDR1 LGHNA, CDR2 YSLEER. The length of the CDR3 is 15 residues. The chain's CDR3 is CASSQDFGGDQPQHF.

The rearrangement links TRBV28 to TRBJ2-1; with no DNA, the TCRdb D assignment of TRBD2 cannot be verified. The CDR3 covers 17 residues. Looked up from germline, CDR1 is MDHEN and CDR2 is SYDVKM. CDR3 residues: CASSLWGLAGGLNEQFF.

This clonotype registers medium-sized by frequency. The rearrangement joins TRBV7-9 to TRBJ2-2; TCRdb's assignment of TRBD1 cannot be checked, as there is no DNA. The germline V gene encodes CDR1 SEHNR and CDR2 FQNEAQ (reference sequence). The CDR3 totals 14 residues. CDR3 in amino acids: CASSRDPVTGELFF.

The chain joins TRBV19 to TRBJ2-1; absent DNA, TCRdb's TRBD2 call cannot be checked. The CDR3 runs 16 residues. Looked up from germline, CDR1 is LNHDA and CDR2 is SQIVND (reference sequence). The CDR3 protein is CASAPFSSPALVVQFF.

The gene calls are TRBV18 and TRBJ2-3; TCRdb's D call, TRBD1, is unchecked because there is no DNA. The length of the CDR3 is 14 residues. Germline lookup yields CDR1 KGHSH and CDR2 LQKENI. The CDR3 sequence is CASSWTLSTDTQYF.

This clonotype shows up as medium-sized (0.01 to 0.1%) by frequency. The CDR3 protein is CASSLDQGRVEAFF. This sequence joins TRBV5-5 and TRBJ1-1; the D call of TRBD1 rests on TCRdb alone, since no DNA is present to check it. CDR1 SGHKS and CDR2 YYEKEE come from the germline V gene (reference sequence). The CDR3 is made up of 14 amino acids.

This clonotype registers medium-sized (0.01 to 0.1%) by frequency. The chain joins TRBV6-6 to TRBJ1-2; no DNA is available, so the TRBD1 call from TCRdb remains unchecked. CDR1 MNHNY and CDR2 SVGAGI come from the germline V gene (reference sequence). There are 16 residues in the CDR3. Here the CDR3 reads CASSYPGTGGAGGYTF.

The V call is TRBV9, the J call TRBJ1-3. The CDR3 sequence is 13 residues long. The germline V gene encodes CDR1 SGDLS and CDR2 YYNGEE. The CDR3 loop reads CASSIDGGNTIYF.

V usage is TRBV20-1 and J usage is TRBJ1-1. In germline, CDR1 is DFQATT, CDR2 SNEGSKA (reference sequence). The CDR3 totals 14 residues. This chain's CDR3 is CSVPHGSMNTEAFF.

This clonotype shows up as medium-sized (0.01 to 0.1%) by frequency. The genes are TRBV6-1 and TRBJ1-4; TCRdb's assignment of TRBD1 cannot be checked, as there is no DNA. CDR3 length: 14 residues. Per the germline V gene, CDR1 is MNHNS and CDR2 is SASEGT. CDR3 loop: CASSRAGLDEKLFF.

This chain joins TRBV30 and TRBJ2-5; checking the TCRdb D call of TRBD2 is not possible without DNA. The CDR3 has 13 amino acids. Per germline, CDR1 GTSNPN and CDR2 SVGIG (reference sequence). The CDR3 reads CAWILAGGETQYF.

The rearrangement links TRBV7-9 to TRBJ2-4; there is no DNA to check the TCRdb D call of TRBD1. The germline gives CDR1 SEHNR, CDR2 FQNEAQ (reference sequence). The CDR3 consists of 12 residues. CDR3 residues: CAVRQGVNIQYF.